This TCR beta chain was recorded in a study of vaccination effects on CD4 cells after COVID-19. Germline V gives CDR1 MRHNA, CDR2 SNTAGT. The CDR3 spans 13 residues. Culturing for around eleven days preceded CD4+ T cell isolation. All study participants received two doses of BNT162b2 or mRNA-1273 vaccine. Method: immunoSEQ multiplex PCR; TCRdb's copy keeps in-frame clones and lacks some. The table records 42,000 or so clones, more than 65% of them present only once. Details on this clone: Its antigen is undetermined. One junction end does not reproduce the germline sequence, and a read error may be involved.

The sequence was collected from a human donor who received a COVID-19 vaccine. V and J are TRBV6-4 and TRBJ1-6; 8 bases are a match to TRBD1. This material consisted of CD4+ T cells from PBMCs cultured without peptide, taken after COVID-19 vaccination. CDR3 region: CASSDGTGQGSSF. The CDR3 coding sequence is TGTGCCAGCAGTGATGGGACCGGACAGGGCTCAAGCTTT.